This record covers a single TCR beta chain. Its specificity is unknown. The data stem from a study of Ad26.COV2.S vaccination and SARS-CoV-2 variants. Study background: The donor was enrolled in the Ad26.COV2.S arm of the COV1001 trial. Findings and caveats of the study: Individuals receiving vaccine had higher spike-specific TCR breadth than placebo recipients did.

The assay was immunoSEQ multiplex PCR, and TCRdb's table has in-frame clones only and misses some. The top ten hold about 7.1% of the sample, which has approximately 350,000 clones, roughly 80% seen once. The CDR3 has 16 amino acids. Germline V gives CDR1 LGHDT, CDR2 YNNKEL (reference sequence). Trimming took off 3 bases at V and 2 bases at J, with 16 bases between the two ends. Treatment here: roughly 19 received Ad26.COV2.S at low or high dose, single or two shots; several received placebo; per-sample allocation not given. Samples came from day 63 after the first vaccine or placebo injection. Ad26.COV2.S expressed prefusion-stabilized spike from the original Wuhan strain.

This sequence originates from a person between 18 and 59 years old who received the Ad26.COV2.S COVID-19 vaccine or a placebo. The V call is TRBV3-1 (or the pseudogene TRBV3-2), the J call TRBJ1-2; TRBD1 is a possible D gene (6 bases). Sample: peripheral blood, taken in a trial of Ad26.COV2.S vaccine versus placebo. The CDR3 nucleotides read TGTGCCAGCAGCCACGCCTCCGGGACATTAAACTATGGCTACACCTTC. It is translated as CASSHASGTLNYGYTF.